The 25 T cell receptor beta chains presented below share a single source sample, sequenced in a study of vaccination and CD4 T cells after COVID-19. These receptors have no known antigen. As for treatment: approximately nine-day PBMC culture with coronavirus spike peptide pools or control peptides (ViraFEST assay). Cultured CD4+ T cells had their DNA profiled by the Oncomine TCR Beta short-read assay. TCRdb fed the PCR reads into MiXCR, producing one record per CDR3 protein. Of under 20,000 distinct CDR3 sequences in the sample, about 43% were seen once. The sample in question was CD4+ T cells from blood, cultured in vitro, obtained after SARS-CoV-2 vaccination. All receptors derive from a human donor who had recovered from COVID-19.

The chain has TRBV7-8 and TRBJ1-2; D gene uncertain. The V gene's germline CDR1 is SGHVS and CDR2 FQNEAQ. The CDR3 is 12 amino acids. V lost 1 base and J lost 3, with 3 bases in between. The CDR3 region has the DNA TGTGCCAGCAGCTTAGGTGACTATGGCTACACCTTC. Translation gives CASSLGDYGYTF.

The chain combines TRBV19 with TRBJ2-7; D uncertain. Germline V gene lookup returns CDR1 LNHDA and CDR2 SQIVND (reference sequence). Trimming pared 3 bases from V and 3 bases from J, leaving 9 bases between. The CDR3 sequence is 13 residues long. CDR3 region: CASSMDPGYEQYF. CDR3 sequence (DNA): TGTGCCAGTAGTATGGACCCAGGCTACGAGCAGTACTTC.

This chain joins TRBV11-3 and TRBJ1-1, with D unresolved. The CDR3 length is 14 residues. V was cut by 7 bases and J by 0 bases, with 12 bases left in between. The germline gives CDR1 SGHNT, CDR2 YENEEA. CDR3 bases: TGTGCCAGCAAGTTGGGTGAAATGAACACTGAAGCTTTCTTT. It codes for CASKLGEMNTEAFF.

The chain is built from TRBV7-2 and TRBJ2-5; 10 positions match TRBD2. The germline gives CDR1 SGHTA, CDR2 FQGNSA. V gave up 3 bases and J gave up 1 base; unmatched junction bases: 5. There are 16 residues in the CDR3. The CDR3 region has the DNA TGTGCCAGCAGCTTCCAAAGCGGGGGGGTCCAAGAGACCCAGTACTTC. This codes for CASSFQSGGVQETQYF.

The rearrangement joins TRBV28 to TRBJ2-5, with 11 bases aligning to TRBD2. The CDR3 consists of 15 residues. V lost 3 bases, J lost 1 base, and 1 base stayed unmatched. Germline V gives CDR1 MDHEN, CDR2 SYDVKM. The CDR3 nucleotides read TGTGCCAGCAGTTTTACTAGCGGGGGCCAAGAGACCCAGTACTTC. Protein product: CASSFTSGGQETQYF.

This clonotype is large (0.1 to 1%) by share. The chain is built from TRBV7-2 and TRBJ2-7, with D possibly being TRBD1 or TRBD2 (5 bases each). The CDR3 is made up of 15 amino acids. Germline CDR1 is SGHTA and CDR2 is FQGNSA. V was cut by 5 bases and J by 4 bases, with 18 bases left in between. The CDR3 reads CASSLVGDGVYEQYF. CDR3 sequence (DNA): TGTGCCAGCAGCCTAGTGGGGGATGGAGTATACGAGCAGTACTTC. Full variable domain (remainder filled in from reference TRBV7-2 and TRBJ2-7): GAGVSQSPSNKVTEKGKDVELRCDPISGHTALYWYRQSLGQGLEFLIYFQGNSAPDKSGLPSDRFSAERTGGSVSTLTIQRTQQEDSAVYLCASSLVGDGVYEQYFGPGTRLTVT.

A few counts support this clonotype. In DNA, the CDR3 is TGCAGTGCTAGAGACCCTGGCGGAGATACGCAGTATTTT. The encoded protein is CSARDPGGDTQYF. The gene calls are TRBV20-1 and TRBJ2-3; D ambiguous. V shed 0 bases and J shed 5 bases, with 9 bases lying between them. Germline V gene data show CDR1 as DFQATT and CDR2 as SNEGSKA (reference sequence). The CDR3 runs to 13 residues.

The V and J genes are TRBV7-3 and TRBJ2-1, with D perhaps matching TRBD2 (5 bases). Trimming pared 2 bases from V and 1 base from J, leaving 21 bases between. Germline V gives CDR1 SGHTA, CDR2 FQGTGA. This CDR3 has 19 amino acids. The CDR3 sequence: CASSLGRARDGGSYNEQFF. The CDR3 region has the DNA TGTGCCAGCAGCTTAGGACGGGCCCGGGATGGTGGGTCCTACAATGAGCAGTTCTTC.

The chain links TRBV4-2 to TRBJ2-2, with D possibly matching TRBD2 (5 bases). The CDR3 contains 16 residues. Germline V gene lookup returns CDR1 LGHNA and CDR2 YNFKEQ. Trimming cost V 0 bases and J 3 bases, with 11 bases left between them. CDR3 amino acids: CASSQDRRQDTGELFF. The CDR3 nucleotides read TGTGCCAGCAGCCAAGATAGGAGGCAGGACACCGGGGAGCTGTTTTTT.

The chain carries TRBV6-2 or TRBV6-3 and TRBJ1-5; the match to TRBD1 covers 11 bases. The germline CDR1 and CDR2 sequences are MNHEY and SVGEGT. This CDR3 region has 16 residues. J lost 7 bases, V lost 6 bases, and 11 bases had no gene match. The CDR3 here is CASSTLDRGPGQPQHF. Written as DNA, the CDR3 is TGTGCCAGCAGCACGTTGGACAGGGGGCCCGGGCAGCCCCAGCATTTT.

This clonotype was picked up a small number of times. The gene calls are TRBV7-2 and TRBJ1-5; 11 nucleotides agree with TRBD1. Looked up from germline, CDR1 is SGHTA and CDR2 is FQGNSA. V shed 7 bases, J shed 6 bases, and the junction held 5 bases outside the gene matches. This CDR3 spans 14 amino acids. The CDR3 is CASTWDRGSQPQHF. The CDR3 DNA follows: TGTGCCAGCACTTGGGACAGGGGGAGTCAGCCCCAGCATTTT.

This chain uses TRBV19 with TRBJ1-6; 10 nucleotides agree with TRBD1. The length of the CDR3 is 15 residues. The junction had 5 bases not matched to a gene; V was cut back by 2 bases and J by 10 bases. Germline-derived CDR1 and CDR2 are LNHDA and SQIVND (reference sequence). This CDR3 reads CASSIQGQGKSPLHF. CDR3 nucleotide sequence: TGTGCCAGTAGTATACAGGGACAGGGGAAATCACCCCTCCACTTT.

This clonotype was detected a few times. The rearrangement joins TRBV21-1 to TRBJ1-3; the D call in the table, TRBD1, was not verified against the DNA. TRBV21-1 has pseudogene status. The CDR3 extends over 15 amino acids. The CDR3 DNA is TGTGCCAGCAGCACCGGGACCTATCCGGGAAACACCATATATTTT. Protein sequence: CASSTGTYPGNTIYF.

This clonotype was counted a few times. The chain recombines TRBV20-1 with TRBJ2-7; 10 bases are shared with TRBD1. The CDR3 consists of 14 residues. Germline values: CDR1 DFQATT, CDR2 SNEGSKA (reference sequence). The V segment lost 4 bases and the J segment 2 bases; nucleotides outside the gene matches: 5. Here the CDR3 DNA reads TGCAGTGCTATTCCGGGACAGGGGCCCTACGAGCAGTACTTC. Translated: CSAIPGQGPYEQYF.

This chain links TRBV20-1 with TRBJ2-1; 8 nucleotides match TRBD2. Trimming removed 3 bases from V and 2 bases from J; junction bases left unmatched: 3. CDR3 length: 14 residues. Germline V lookup: CDR1 DFQATT, CDR2 SNEGSKA (reference sequence). CDR3 in amino acids: CSASLLAAYNEQFF. The CDR3 DNA sequence: TGCAGTGCTAGTTTACTAGCGGCCTACAATGAGCAGTTCTTC.

The CDR3 here is CASSPQANYGYTF. The CDR3 DNA follows: TGTGCCAGCAGCCCCCAAGCGAACTATGGCTACACCTTC. The rearrangement joins TRBV2 to TRBJ1-2; D remains ambiguous. CDR3 size: 13 residues. With 6 bases removed from V and 2 bases from J, the gap between germline ends came to 10 bases. CDR1 and CDR2 (germline): SNHLY, FYNNEI.

This clonotype was counted a few times. The gene calls are TRBV28 and TRBJ2-7; maybe TRBD2 (5 bases). The V gene's germline CDR1 is MDHEN and CDR2 SYDVKM. Trimming pared 6 bases from V and 4 bases from J, leaving 13 bases between. CDR3 length: 13 amino acids. As DNA, the CDR3 is TGTGCCAGCAGCCAAGGCGGACTTTACGAGCAGTACTTC. Amino acids: CASSQGGLYEQYF.

V and J are TRBV2 and TRBJ2-3; D uncertain. V dropped 7 bases and J dropped 4 bases, with 15 bases sitting between them. CDR3 length equals 14 residues. Per germline, CDR1 SNHLY and CDR2 FYNNEI. The CDR3 spells CASNRQPFSDTQYF. CDR3 in DNA: TGTGCCAGCAACCGCCAGCCATTCTCAGATACGCAGTATTTT.

The chain joins TRBV6-1 to TRBJ2-7; D gene ambiguous. Per germline, CDR1 MNHNS and CDR2 SASEGT. This CDR3 has 14 amino acids. Trimming pared 0 bases from V and 0 bases from J, leaving 6 bases between. This chain's CDR3 is CASSEAGLSYEQYF. CDR3 nucleotide sequence: TGTGCCAGCAGTGAAGCAGGCCTCTCCTACGAGCAGTACTTC.

The chain combines TRBV28 with TRBJ2-7, with unresolved D. Trimming shortened V by 2 bases and J by 1 base, and 15 bases separated the two germline ends. The CDR3 is 16 amino acids. Looked up from germline, CDR1 is MDHEN and CDR2 is SYDVKM. Written as DNA, the CDR3 is TGTGCCAGCAGTTTAAGGGTCCAGTTGTTATCCTACGAGCAGTACTTC. It translates to CASSLRVQLLSYEQYF.

This clonotype was counted between two and nine times. The rearrangement links TRBV20-1 to TRBJ2-5, with 12 bases lining up with TRBD2. Germline trimming cut 8 bases from V and 5 bases from J; bases unmatched to any gene: 9. CDR3 size: 14 residues. Germline V CDR1 and CDR2: DFQATT, SNEGSKA (reference sequence). CDR3 amino acids: CSTTGTSGFETQYF. CDR3 DNA sequence: TGCAGTACTACGGGGACTAGCGGGTTTGAGACCCAGTACTTC.

Worth noting for this clonotype: An end of the junction does not agree with germline; a read error may underlie this. This chain connects TRBV11-2 to TRBJ1-2; tentatively, D is TRBD1 (5 bases). Per the germline V gene, CDR1 is SGHAT and CDR2 is FQNNGV. This CDR3 spans 11 amino acids. The CDR3 DNA follows: TGTGCCAGCAGCACGGACACCTCTCCCGGCTTC. Translated, it gives CASSTDTSPGF.

This clonotype was counted a few times. The chain joins TRBV20-1 to TRBJ1-4; D gene uncertain. This CDR3 is 11 amino acids long. The V and J ends lost 3 bases and 8 bases respectively, with 7 bases between them. Germline V CDR1 and CDR2: DFQATT, SNEGSKA (reference sequence). CDR3 sequence (DNA): TGCAGTGCTAGGAGTGGGGAAAAACTGTTTTTT. Translation: CSARSGEKLFF.

By frequency in the sample, this clonotype is medium-sized. The chain carries TRBV7-9 and TRBJ1-5, with 10 bases lining up with TRBD1. Per the germline V gene, CDR1 is SEHNR and CDR2 is FQNEAQ (reference sequence). The CDR3 is made up of 16 amino acids. With 5 bases clipped from V and 0 bases from J, the junction kept 4 bases outside the gene matches. The CDR3 DNA reads as TGTGCCAGCAGCGTTGGGACAGGGGATAGCAATCAGCCCCAGCATTTT. This gives the protein CASSVGTGDSNQPQHF.

The genes are TRBV5-8 and TRBJ1-1; possibly TRBD1 for D (5 bases). The CDR3 is made up of 17 amino acids. Germline CDR1 reads SGHTS; CDR2 reads YDEGEE. V lost 4 bases and J lost 0, with 19 bases in between. The CDR3 spells CASSPYYRQIMNTEAFF. The DNA for the CDR3 is TGTGCCAGCAGCCCATATTATCGACAGATTATGAACACTGAAGCTTTCTTT.